This TCR beta chain was captured by sequencing in a study of blood T cell repertoires in COVID-19 (TCRdb year 2020). Some background on the complete study: Samples from collaborators originated in the United States, Italy and Spain and spanned both the acute and convalescent phases of COVID-19. Where available, HLA class I and class II types were obtained from metadata supplied by the sample provider rather than from assay-based typing. The dataset comprised deeply sampled blood TCRbeta repertoires from subjects exposed to, actively infected with, or recovered from COVID-19. A freely available public database, intended as a resource for researchers studying the immune response to SARS-CoV-2, is where the repertoires were released. The material from the prospective study consisted of cDNA or gDNA derived from T cells, B-cell-depleted T cells, or PBMCs. Sample metadata almost always included a de-identified subject ID, COVID-19 status, age in years and sex. The samples were drawn from the first 160 participants of the ongoing ImmuneRACE study and from some 1,300 subjects provided by 6 global collaborators. Summary of the overall study and its limitations: How much clinical and demographic metadata was included differed by source and by participant, and the metadata was provided uncurated.

The immunoSEQ Assay, a bias-controlled multiplex PCR, was used to amplify TCRbeta CDR3 regions from genomic DNA. The authors' pipeline ran thus. Within the assay, amplification of reference gene primers was used to estimate how many nucleated cells each sample contained. To quantify the absolute abundance of each unique TCRbeta CDR3 rearrangement, sequence reads were collapsed and filtered. For each sample, productive Simpson clonality was calculated as the square root of Simpson's diversity index across productive rearrangements. TCRdb's version of the immuneACCESS table is confined to in-frame rearrangements and falls short of the full clone set. An unresolved V gene accounts for under half of the shortfall where checked; the remainder is of unknown origin. D and trimming were read from the DNA, whereas the V and J calls and clone size are those reported in that table. The sample profile shows roughly 87,000 clones; 85% to 90% of them were found once. The ten top clones hold approximately 5.6% of the sample.

In the case of this clone: Its antigen has not been determined. No qualities accompany the bases; no much larger clone lies one base away.

The collaborating institutions used their own protocols to collect whole blood in K2EDTA tubes. Collaborator samples were shipped for TCRbeta analysis as frozen whole blood, isolated PBMCs, or DNA extracted from either sample type. Material for sequencing was peripheral blood. The TCR comes from a woman over 75 with active COVID-19.

In nucleotide form, the sequence is TGTGCCAGCAGCTTCGAGCTTGGGCATAATTCACCCCTCCACTTT. Its protein is CASSFELGHNSPLHF. In this chain, TRBV5-6 is recombined with TRBJ1-6; the D gene cannot be named for sure. The CDR3 runs 15 amino acids, cysteine and phenylalanine included. Just the 45-base CDR3 DNA is kept, in frame starting at base 1. The trim is 2 bases for V and 5 bases for J, with a gap of 11 bases between the germline ends. The germline V gene supplies CDR1 SGHDT and CDR2 YYEEEE.